This T cell receptor beta chain emerged from a study of CD8 T cells in Susac syndrome. Turning to the study itself: Patients with Susac syndrome were therapy-naive, on corticosteroids, or on intravenous immunoglobulin alone at blood draw.

There are 14 residues in the CDR3. V lost 3 bases and J 5 bases, leaving 13 bases between the germline ends. Reverse transcription of about 0.5 to 1 ug RNA was carried out with random hexamers. TCRdb recomputed calls from the immunoSEQ multiplex PCR reads with MiXCR, one row per CDR3 protein. The sample holds about 84,000 distinct CDR3 sequences; about 95% are singletons and the top ten take about 0.41%. High-throughput TCR beta sequencing covered peripheral CD8+ and CD4+ T cells. The chain carries TRBV12-3 or TRBV12-4 and TRBJ2-5; tentative D call: TRBD2 (7 bases). The receptor was derived from a human donor with Susac syndrome. The sample was CD8+ T cells from PBMCs. CDR3 region: CASSFRGAVETQYF. CDR3 nucleotides: TGTGCCAGCAGTTTTCGGGGGGCTGTCGAGACCCAGTACTTC.